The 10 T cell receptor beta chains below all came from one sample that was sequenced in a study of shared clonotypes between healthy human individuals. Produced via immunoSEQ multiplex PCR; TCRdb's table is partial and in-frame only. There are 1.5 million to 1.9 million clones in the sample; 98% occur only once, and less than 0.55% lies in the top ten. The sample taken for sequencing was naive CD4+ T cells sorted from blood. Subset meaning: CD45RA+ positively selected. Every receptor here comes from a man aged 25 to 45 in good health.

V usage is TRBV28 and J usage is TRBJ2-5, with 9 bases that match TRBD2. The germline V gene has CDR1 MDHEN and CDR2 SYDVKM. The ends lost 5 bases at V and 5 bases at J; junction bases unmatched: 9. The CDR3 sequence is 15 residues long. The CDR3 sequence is CASSVIAGEVETQYF. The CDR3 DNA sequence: TGTGCCAGCAGTGTTATAGCGGGAGAGGTGGAGACCCAGTACTTC.

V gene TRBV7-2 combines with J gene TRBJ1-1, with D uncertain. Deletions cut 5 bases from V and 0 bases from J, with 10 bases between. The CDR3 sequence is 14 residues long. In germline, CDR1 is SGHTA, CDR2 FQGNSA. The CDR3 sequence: CASSPPNVNTEAFF. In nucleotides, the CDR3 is TGTGCCAGCAGCCCGCCTAATGTGAACACTGAAGCTTTCTTT.

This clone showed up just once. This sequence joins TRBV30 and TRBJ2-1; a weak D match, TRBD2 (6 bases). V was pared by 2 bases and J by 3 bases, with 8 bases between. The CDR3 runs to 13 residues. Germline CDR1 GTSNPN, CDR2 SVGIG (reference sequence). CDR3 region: CAWSWGDYNEQFF. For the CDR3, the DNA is TGTGCCTGGAGTTGGGGGGACTACAATGAGCAGTTCTTC.

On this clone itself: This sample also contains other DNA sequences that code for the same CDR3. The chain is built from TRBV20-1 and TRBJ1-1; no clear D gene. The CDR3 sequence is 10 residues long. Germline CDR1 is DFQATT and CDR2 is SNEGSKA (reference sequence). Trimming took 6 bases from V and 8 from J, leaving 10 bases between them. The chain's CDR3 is CSAPRTEAFF. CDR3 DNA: TGCAGTGCCCCCCGGACGGAAGCTTTCTTT.

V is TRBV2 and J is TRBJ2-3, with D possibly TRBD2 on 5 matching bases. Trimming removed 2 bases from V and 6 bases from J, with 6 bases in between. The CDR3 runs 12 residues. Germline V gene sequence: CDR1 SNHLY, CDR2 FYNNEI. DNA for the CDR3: TGTGCCAGCAGTGAACAGCGGGATACGCAGTATTTT. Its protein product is CASSEQRDTQYF.

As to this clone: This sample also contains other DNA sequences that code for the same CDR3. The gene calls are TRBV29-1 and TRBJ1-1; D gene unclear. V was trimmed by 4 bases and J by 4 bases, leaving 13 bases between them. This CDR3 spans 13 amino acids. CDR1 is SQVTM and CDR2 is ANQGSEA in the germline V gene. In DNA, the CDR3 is TGCAGCGTTGCGCGGGGTGTCGGCACTGAAGCTTTCTTT. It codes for CSVARGVGTEAFF. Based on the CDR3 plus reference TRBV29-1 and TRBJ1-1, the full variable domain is SAVISQKPSRDICQRGTSLTIQCQVDSQVTMMFWYRQQPGQSLTLIATANQGSEATYESGFVIDKFPISRPNLTFSTLTVSNMSPEDSSIYLCSVARGVGTEAFFGQGTRLTVV.

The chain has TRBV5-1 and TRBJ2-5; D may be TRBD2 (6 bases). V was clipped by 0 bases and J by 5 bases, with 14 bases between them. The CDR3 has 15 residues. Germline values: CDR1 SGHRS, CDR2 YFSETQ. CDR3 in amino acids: CASSLVGGLKETQYF. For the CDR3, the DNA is TGCGCCAGCAGCTTGGTCGGGGGACTCAAGGAGACCCAGTACTTC.

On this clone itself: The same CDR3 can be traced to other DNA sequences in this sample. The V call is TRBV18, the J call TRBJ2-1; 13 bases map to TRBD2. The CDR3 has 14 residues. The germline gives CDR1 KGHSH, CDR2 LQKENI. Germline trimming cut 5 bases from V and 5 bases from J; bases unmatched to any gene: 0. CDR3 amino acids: CASSGLAGDNEQFF. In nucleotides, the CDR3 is TGTGCCAGCTCAGGACTAGCGGGGGACAATGAGCAGTTCTTC. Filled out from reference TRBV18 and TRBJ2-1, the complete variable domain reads NAGVMQNPRHLVRRRGQEARLRCSPMKGHSHVYWYRQLPEEGLKFMVYLQKENIIDESGMPKERFSAEFPKEGPSILRIQQVVRGDSAAYFCASSGLAGDNEQFFGPGTRLTVL.

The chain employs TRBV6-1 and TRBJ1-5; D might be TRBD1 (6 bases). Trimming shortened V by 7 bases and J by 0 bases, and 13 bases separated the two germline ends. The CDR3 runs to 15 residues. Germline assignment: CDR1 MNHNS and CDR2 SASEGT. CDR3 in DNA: TGTGCCAGCAACCCGGACAGAAATAGCAATCAGCCCCAGCATTTT. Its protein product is CASNPDRNSNQPQHF.

CDR3 DNA: TGTGCCAGCAGCGCCCTCAAGTTGAACAGGGGGCCCCCACTCTACGAGCAGTACTTC. Its translation is CASSALKLNRGPPLYEQYF. The rearrangement links TRBV6-4 to TRBJ2-7, with 9 bases fitting TRBD1. Unmatched junction bases numbered 21, after V lost 6 bases and J lost 3 bases. This CDR3 region has 19 residues. Germline lookup yields CDR1 MRHNA and CDR2 SNTAGT.